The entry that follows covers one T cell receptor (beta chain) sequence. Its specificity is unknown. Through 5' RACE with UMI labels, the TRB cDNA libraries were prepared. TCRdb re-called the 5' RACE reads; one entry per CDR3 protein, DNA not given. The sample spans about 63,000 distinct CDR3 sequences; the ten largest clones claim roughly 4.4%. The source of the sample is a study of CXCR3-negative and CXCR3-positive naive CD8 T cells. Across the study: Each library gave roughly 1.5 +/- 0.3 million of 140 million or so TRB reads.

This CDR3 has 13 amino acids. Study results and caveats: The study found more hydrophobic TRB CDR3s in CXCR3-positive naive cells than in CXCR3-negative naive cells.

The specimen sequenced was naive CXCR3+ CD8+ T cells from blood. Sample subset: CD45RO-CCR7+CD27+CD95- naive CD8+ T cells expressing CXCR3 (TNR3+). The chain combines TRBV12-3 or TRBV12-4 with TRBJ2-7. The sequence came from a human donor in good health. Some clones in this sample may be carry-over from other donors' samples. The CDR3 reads CASSFQVIYEQYF.